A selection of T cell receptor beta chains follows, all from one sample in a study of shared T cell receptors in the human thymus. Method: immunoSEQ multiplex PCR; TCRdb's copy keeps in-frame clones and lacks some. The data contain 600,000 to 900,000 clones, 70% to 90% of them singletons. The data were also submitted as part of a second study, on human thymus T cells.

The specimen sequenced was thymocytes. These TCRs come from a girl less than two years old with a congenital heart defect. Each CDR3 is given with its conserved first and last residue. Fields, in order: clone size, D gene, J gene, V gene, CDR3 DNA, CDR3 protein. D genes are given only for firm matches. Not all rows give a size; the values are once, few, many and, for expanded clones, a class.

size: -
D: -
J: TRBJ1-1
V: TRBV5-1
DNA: TGCGCCAGCAGCTCCCCGGGACAAGCAGGTGAAGCTTTCTTT
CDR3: CASSSPGQAGEAFF

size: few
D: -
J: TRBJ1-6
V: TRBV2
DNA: TGTGCCAGCGGACCCCCCCGACAGCAACGTAATTCACCCCTCCACTTT
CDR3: CASGPPRQQRNSPLHF

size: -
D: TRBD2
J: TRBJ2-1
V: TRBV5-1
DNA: TGCGCCAGCAGCTTGGTACTAGCGGGGAACAATGAGCAGTTCTTC
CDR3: CASSLVLAGNNEQFF

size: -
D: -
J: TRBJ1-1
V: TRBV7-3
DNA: TGTGCCAGCACCCCCGGCCCCGGGGGGGGTGAAGCTTTCTTT
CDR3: CASTPGPGGGEAFF

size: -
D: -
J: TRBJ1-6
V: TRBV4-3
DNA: TGCGCCAGCAGCCAAGATCTGGTTAGTCGGCTAGTACGTTCACCCCTCCACTTT
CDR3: CASSQDLVSRLVRSPLHF

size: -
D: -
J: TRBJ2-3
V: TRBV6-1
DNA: TGTGCCAGCAGTGGGGGGGACTCTTACACAGATACGCAGTATTTT
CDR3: CASSGGDSYTDTQYF

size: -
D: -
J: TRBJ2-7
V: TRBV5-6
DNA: TGTGCCAGCAGCTTGGTCTTCGGGTACGAGCAGTACTTC
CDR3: CASSLVFGYEQYF

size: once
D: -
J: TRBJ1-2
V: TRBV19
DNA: TGTGCCAGTATGAACCGCCGGAACTATGGCTACACCTTC
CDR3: CASMNRRNYGYTF

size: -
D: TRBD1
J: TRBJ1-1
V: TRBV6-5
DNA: TGTGCCAGCAGTTCCTTTCAGGGGGTGATTGGCACTGAAGCTTTCTTT
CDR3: CASSSFQGVIGTEAFF

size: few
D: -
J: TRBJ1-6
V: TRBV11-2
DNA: TGTGCCAGCAGCCCCCTTAGTCGGAGATATAATTCCCCCCTCCACTTT
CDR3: CASSPLSRRYNSPLHF

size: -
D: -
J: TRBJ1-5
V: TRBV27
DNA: TGTGCCAGCAGGCCCGGGAGTGGGGGGATTTATCAGCCCCAGCATTTT
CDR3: CASRPGSGGIYQPQHF

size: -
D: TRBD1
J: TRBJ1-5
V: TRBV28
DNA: TGTGCCAGCAGTGACGGACAGGGAAAGGATCAGCCCCAGCATTTT
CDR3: CASSDGQGKDQPQHF

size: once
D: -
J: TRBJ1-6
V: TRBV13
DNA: TGTGCCAGCAGCCTAGGGCCCCAGGCGAGCTCCTATAATTCACCCCTCCACTTT
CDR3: CASSLGPQASSYNSPLHF

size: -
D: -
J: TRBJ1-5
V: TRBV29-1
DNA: TGCAGCGTTGAATCAGGGGTGGATCAGCCCCAGCATTTT
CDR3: CSVESGVDQPQHF

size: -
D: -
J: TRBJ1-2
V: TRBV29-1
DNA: TGCAGCGTTGTGGAGGCGAACAGAGGGAGCTATGGCTACACCTTC
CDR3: CSVVEANRGSYGYTF

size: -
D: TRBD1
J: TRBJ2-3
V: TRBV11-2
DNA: TGTGCCAGCAGCCAGGGACAGGCTGAAGATACGCAGTATTTT
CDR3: CASSQGQAEDTQYF

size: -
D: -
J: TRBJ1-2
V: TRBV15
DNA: TGTGCCACCAGCAGAGTCAAAATCAGGGGTTGTAACTATGGCTACACCTTC
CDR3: CATSRVKIRGCNYGYTF

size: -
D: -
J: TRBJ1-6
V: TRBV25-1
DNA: TGTGCCAGCAGTGACGAGATTAATAATTCACCCCTCCACTTT
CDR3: CASSDEINNSPLHF

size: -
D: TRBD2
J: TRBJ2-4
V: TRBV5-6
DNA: TGTGCCAGCAGCTTTTATAGCGGGGGGGGCAAAAACATTCAGTACTTC
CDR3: CASSFYSGGGKNIQYF

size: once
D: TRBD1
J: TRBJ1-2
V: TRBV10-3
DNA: TGTGCCATCAGCGAACAGGGGGTCTATGGCTACACCTTC
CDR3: CAISEQGVYGYTF

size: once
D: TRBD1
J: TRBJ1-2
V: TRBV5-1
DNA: TGCGCCAGCAGCCCAAAACAACAGGGGAATTTCTATGGCTACACCTTC
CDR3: CASSPKQQGNFYGYTF

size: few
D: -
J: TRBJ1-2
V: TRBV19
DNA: TGTGCCAGTAGCCTGGAGACCTATGGCTACACCTTC
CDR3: CASSLETYGYTF

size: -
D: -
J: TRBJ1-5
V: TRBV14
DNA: TGTGCCAGCAGCCAAGTGTCCGGGGTTGGAGACAATCAGCCCCAGCATTTT
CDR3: CASSQVSGVGDNQPQHF

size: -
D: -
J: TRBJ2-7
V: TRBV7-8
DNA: TGTGCCAGCAGCCCCGCGGGGGAGCAGTACTTC
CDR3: CASSPAGEQYF

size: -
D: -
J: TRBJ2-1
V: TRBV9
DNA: TGTGCCAGCAGCGTTACGAGGGACTACAATGAGCAGTTCTTC
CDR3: CASSVTRDYNEQFF

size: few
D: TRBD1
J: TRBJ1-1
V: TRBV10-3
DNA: TGTGCCATCAGTGAGGCCTCTGACAGGGTCAGGAGCACTGAAGCTTTCTTT
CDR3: CAISEASDRVRSTEAFF

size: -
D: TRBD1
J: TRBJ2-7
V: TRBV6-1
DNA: TGTGCCAGCAGTGGCTCAACCGGACAGGGAAGGTACGAGCAGTACTTC
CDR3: CASSGSTGQGRYEQYF

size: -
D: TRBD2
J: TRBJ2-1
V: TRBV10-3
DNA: TGTGCCATCAGAACACCGGGACTAGCGGGGGGATCTTCCGTCGCCAAAGAGCAGTTCTTC
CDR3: CAIRTPGLAGGSSVAKEQFF